This T cell receptor (beta chain) is from a study of T cell responses to AZD1222 COVID-19 vaccine. Germline assignment: CDR1 SNHLY and CDR2 FYNNEI. The CDR3 runs to 14 residues. In the case of this clone: The junction and the germline gene differ at one end; a read error may be behind it.

The protocol was immunoSEQ multiplex PCR, while the TCRdb copy is restricted to in-frame clones and leaves out a portion. The sample has about 130,000 clones, 70% to 90% seen once. The chain has TRBV2 and TRBJ2-7, with 9 positions matching TRBD1. The sequence was obtained from an adult in good health. Sequenced material: peripheral blood, taken on day 0 of AZD1222 vaccination. This CDR3 is CASGRDRASHEQYF. The CDR3 DNA is TGTGCCAGCGGGCGGGACAGGGCCTCCCACGAGCAGTACTTC. Filled out from reference TRBV2 and TRBJ2-7, the complete variable domain reads EPEVTQTPSHQVTQMGQEVILRCVPISNHLYFYWYRQILGQKVEFLVSFYNNEISEKSEIFDDQFSVERPDGSNFTLKIRSTKLEDSAMYFCASGRDRASHEQYFGPGTRLTVT.